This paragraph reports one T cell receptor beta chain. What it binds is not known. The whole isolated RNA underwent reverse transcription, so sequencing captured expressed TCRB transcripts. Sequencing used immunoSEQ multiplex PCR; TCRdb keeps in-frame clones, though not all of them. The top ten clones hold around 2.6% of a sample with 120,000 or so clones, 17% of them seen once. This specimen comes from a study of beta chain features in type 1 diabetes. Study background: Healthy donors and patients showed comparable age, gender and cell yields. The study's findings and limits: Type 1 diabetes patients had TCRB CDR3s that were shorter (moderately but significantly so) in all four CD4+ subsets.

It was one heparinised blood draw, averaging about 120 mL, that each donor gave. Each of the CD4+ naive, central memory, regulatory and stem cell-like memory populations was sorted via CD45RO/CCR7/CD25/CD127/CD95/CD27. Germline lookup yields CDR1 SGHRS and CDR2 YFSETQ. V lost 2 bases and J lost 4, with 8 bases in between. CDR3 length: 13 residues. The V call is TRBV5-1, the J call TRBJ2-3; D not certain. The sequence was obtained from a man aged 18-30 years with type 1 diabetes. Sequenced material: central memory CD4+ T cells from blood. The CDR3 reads CASSFSPSDTQYF. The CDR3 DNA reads TGCGCCAGCAGCTTTTCCCCTTCAGATACGCAGTATTTT.